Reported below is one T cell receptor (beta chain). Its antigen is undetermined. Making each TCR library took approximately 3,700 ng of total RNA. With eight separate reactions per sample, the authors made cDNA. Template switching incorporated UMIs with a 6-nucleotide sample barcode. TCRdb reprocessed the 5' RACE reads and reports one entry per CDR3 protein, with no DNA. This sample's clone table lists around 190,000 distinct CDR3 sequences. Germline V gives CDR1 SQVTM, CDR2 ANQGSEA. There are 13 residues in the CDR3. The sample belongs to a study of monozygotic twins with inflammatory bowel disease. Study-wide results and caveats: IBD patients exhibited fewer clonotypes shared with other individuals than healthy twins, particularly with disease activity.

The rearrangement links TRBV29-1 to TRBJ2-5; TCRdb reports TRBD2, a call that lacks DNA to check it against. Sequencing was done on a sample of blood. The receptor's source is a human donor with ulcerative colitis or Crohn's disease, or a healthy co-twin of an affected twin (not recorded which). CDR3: CSVPGLEVKTQYF.